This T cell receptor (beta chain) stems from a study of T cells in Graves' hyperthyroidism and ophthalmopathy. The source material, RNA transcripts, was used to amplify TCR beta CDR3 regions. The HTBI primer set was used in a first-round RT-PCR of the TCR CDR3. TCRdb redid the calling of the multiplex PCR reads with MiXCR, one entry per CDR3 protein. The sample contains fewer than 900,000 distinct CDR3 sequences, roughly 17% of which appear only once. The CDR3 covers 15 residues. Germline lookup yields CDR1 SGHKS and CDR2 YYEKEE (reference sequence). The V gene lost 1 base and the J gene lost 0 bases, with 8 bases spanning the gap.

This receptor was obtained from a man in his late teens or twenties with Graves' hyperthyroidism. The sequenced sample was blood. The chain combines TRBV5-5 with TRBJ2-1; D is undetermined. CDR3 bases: TGTGCCAGCAGCTTGTTGCAGAGCTCCTACAATGAGCAGTTCTTC. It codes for CASSLLQSSYNEQFF.